The clone carrying this TCR beta chain was detected many times. This sample is part of a study of T-cell reconstitution after alpha-beta-depleted transplantation in children. A TCRbeta library incorporating unique molecular identifiers was prepared. TCRdb processed the PCR reads anew with MiXCR; each CDR3 protein has one entry. The data hold 490,000 or so distinct CDR3 sequences, with under 15% observed a single time. The trim removed 6 bases at V and 1 base at J, leaving 3 bases unmatched. The CDR3 runs 15 residues. The V and J genes are TRBV12-3 or TRBV12-4 and TRBJ2-2, with 9 positions matching TRBD2. The sequence came from a human donor who donated a stem cell graft to a child with combined immunodeficiency. This specimen consisted of PBMCs from the stem cell graft donor, obtained from the stem cell graft. CDR3 nucleotides: TGTGCCAGCAGAAGAGCGGGAGGGAACACCGGGGAGCTGTTTTTT. This sequence encodes CASRRAGGNTGELFF.